This T cell receptor beta chain emerged from a study of identical twins. General observations from the study: Recombination models fit unrelated individuals' TCR alpha sharing but underestimated twins'. With beta out-of-frame sequences, excess sharing by twins was weaker.

The germline V and J ends were trimmed by 4 bases and 2 bases, with 14 bases remaining between them. The germline V gene has CDR1 SEHNR and CDR2 FQNEAQ (reference sequence). The CDR3 has 15 residues. A universal primer site was incorporated via template switching, and the cDNA contained unique molecular identifiers. TCRdb independently ran MiXCR on the 5' RACE reads; one entry per CDR3 protein. The sample yields around 670,000 distinct CDR3 sequences, 5.5% to 6.5% seen once. On this clonotype itself: Its antigen is still unknown.

This sequence was found in a man aged 18 to 30 in good health. The chain links TRBV7-9 to TRBJ2-5; D remains ambiguous. Sequenced input: naive T cells sorted from blood. The CDR3 reads CASSSALLGQETQYF. CDR3 sequence (DNA): TGTGCCAGCAGCTCCGCGCTCTTAGGACAAGAGACCCAGTACTTC.